This T cell receptor (beta chain) was sequenced during a study of blood T cells in healthy people across ages. Each sample used at least 7 million PBMCs. With a J-beta primer mix and a sample-barcoded 5' primer, a second PCR ran roughly 7 to 11 cycles. One entry per CDR3 protein, called by TCRdb with MiXCR from the 5' RACE reads. The sample gives roughly 800,000 distinct CDR3 sequences, 20% to 30% of which show up once; 9.4% is in the top ten. Germline CDR1 and CDR2: MGHRA and YSYEKL. This CDR3 contains 16 residues. The same specimen was also included in a second study, on T cells of mothers and their children.

This chain connects TRBV4-1 to TRBJ2-5; 10 positions match TRBD1. The J call may be in error: the DNA end matches TRBJ2-1 better. Input material: blood. This clonotype originated in a boy between 5 and 17 years old in good health. CDR3 nucleotides: TGCGCCAGCAGCGCCCCGGGACAGGGGCCCCACAATGAGCAGTTCTTC. It is translated as CASSAPGQGPHNEQFF.